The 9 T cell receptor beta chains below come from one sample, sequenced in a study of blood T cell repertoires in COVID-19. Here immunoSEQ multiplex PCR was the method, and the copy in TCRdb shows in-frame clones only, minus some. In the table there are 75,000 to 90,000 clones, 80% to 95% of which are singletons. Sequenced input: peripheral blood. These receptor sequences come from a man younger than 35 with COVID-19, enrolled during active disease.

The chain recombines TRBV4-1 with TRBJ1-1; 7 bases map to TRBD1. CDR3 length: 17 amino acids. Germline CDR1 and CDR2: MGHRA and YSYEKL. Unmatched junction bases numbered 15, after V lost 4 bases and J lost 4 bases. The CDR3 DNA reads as TGCGCCAGCAGCCGCGCCGGGACAGTGAGAGTCAGCACTGAAGCTTTCTTT. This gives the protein CASSRAGTVRVSTEAFF.

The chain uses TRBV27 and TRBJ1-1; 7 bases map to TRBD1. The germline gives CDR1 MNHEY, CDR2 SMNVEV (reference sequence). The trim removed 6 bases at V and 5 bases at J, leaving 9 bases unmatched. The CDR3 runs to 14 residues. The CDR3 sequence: CASRDLIRGTEAFF. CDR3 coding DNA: TGTGCCAGCAGGGACCTCATCAGGGGGACTGAAGCTTTCTTT.

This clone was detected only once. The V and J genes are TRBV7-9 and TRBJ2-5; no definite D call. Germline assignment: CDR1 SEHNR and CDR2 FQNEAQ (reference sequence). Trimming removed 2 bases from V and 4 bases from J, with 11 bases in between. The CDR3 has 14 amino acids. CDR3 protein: CASSLNEDRETQYF. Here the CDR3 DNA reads TGTGCCAGCAGCTTAAATGAGGATAGAGAGACCCAGTACTTC.

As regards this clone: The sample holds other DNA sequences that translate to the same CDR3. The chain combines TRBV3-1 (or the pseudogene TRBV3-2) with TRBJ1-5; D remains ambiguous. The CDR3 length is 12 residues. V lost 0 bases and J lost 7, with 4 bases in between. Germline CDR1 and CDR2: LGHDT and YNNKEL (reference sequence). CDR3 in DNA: TGTGCCAGCAGCCAAGATTCACAGCCCCAGCATTTT. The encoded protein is CASSQDSQPQHF.

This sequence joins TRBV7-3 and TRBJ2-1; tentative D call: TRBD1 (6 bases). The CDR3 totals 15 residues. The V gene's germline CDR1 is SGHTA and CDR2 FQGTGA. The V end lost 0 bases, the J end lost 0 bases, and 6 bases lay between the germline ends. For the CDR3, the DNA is TGTGCCAGCAGCTTAACGGGGGCCTCCTACAATGAGCAGTTCTTC. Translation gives CASSLTGASYNEQFF.

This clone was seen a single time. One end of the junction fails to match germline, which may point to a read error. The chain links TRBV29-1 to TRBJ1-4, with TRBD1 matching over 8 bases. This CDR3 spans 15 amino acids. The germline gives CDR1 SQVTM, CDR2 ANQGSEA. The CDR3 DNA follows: TGCAGCGTTGGCGCCACAGGGGGGGCTAATGAAAAACTGCTTTTT. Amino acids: CSVGATGGANEKLLF.

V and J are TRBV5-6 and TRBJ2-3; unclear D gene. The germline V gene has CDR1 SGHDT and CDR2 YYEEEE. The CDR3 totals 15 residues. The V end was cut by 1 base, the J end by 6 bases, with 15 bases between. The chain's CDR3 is CASSLTLSRRDTQYF. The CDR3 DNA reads TGTGCCAGCAGCTTGACCTTGTCCCGGCGGGATACGCAGTATTTT.

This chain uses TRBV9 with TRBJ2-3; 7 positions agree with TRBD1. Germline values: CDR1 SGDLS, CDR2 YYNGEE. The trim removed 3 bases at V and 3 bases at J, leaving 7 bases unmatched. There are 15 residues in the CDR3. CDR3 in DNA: TGTGCCAGCAGCGCTGGGTTACAGGGGACAGATACGCAGTATTTT. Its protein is CASSAGLQGTDTQYF.

CDR3 sequence reads: CASTQGRSSYEQYF. The CDR3, as DNA: TGTGCCAGCACCCAAGGAAGGAGCTCCTACGAGCAGTACTTC. The chain has TRBV2 and TRBJ2-7; D ambiguous. CDR1 and CDR2 from the germline V gene are SNHLY and FYNNEI. The V end lost 7 bases, the J end lost 0 bases, and 13 bases lay between the germline ends. The CDR3 is 14 residues long.